A selection of T cell receptor beta chains follows, all from one sample in a study of T cell responses to AZD1222 COVID-19 vaccine. Assay used: immunoSEQ multiplex PCR; TCRdb lists only in-frame clones, some missing. The profile covers 250,000 to 300,000 clones, with around 93% appearing a single time and 0.55% taken by the ten largest. The source material was peripheral blood, sampled 28 days after the second AZD1222 dose. All receptors come from an adult who received the AZD1222 COVID-19 vaccine. Each CDR3 is given with its conserved first and last residue. The D gene is left open where the match is weak. For some rows the clone size is stated as once, few or many, or as a class when expanded; others skip it.

-,TRBJ1-1,TRBV5-1,-,TGCGCCAGCAGCTTGGCCGGGCACAGGGTGACTGAAGCTTTCTTT,CASSLAGHRVTEAFF
once,TRBJ1-6,TRBV27,-,TGTGCCAGCAGTTTAGGACAGAGTTTCTCGCCTAGGGTAGCTCCCCTCCACTTT,CASSLGQSFSPRVAPLHF
-,TRBJ2-1,TRBV4-1,TRBD2,TGCGCCAGCAGCGGGGCTCCGGGACTAGCGGACTACAATGAGCAGTTCTTC,CASSGAPGLADYNEQFF
-,TRBJ1-4,TRBV3-1/TRBV3-2,TRBD1,TGTGCCAGCAGCCCATCAGGGGGCCAAAATGAAAAACTGTTTTTT,CASSPSGGQNEKLFF
-,TRBJ2-1,TRBV10-3,-,TGTGCCATCGATGAAGGGGGAACGCACAATGAGCAGTTCTTC,CAIDEGGTHNEQFF
-,TRBJ2-3,TRBV3-1/TRBV3-2,-,TGTGCCAGCAGCCAAGATAGGGAGGGCACAGATACGCAGTATTTT,CASSQDREGTDTQYF
-,TRBJ1-3,TRBV2,-,TGTGCCAGCAGTGTGGCGATAAGGACTGGAAACACCATATATTTT,CASSVAIRTGNTIYF
-,TRBJ1-4,TRBV3-1/TRBV3-2,-,TGTGCCAGCAGCCCCGGGACCGCGTCGACTGAAAAACTGTTTTTT,CASSPGTASTEKLFF
-,TRBJ2-3,TRBV7-9,-,TGTGCCAGCAGCTCTACAGGTTACACAGATACGCAGTATTTT,CASSSTGYTDTQYF
-,TRBJ1-2,TRBV20-1,-,TGCAGTGCTAGGGCAGGGCATGGCTACACCTTC,CSARAGHGYTF
-,TRBJ2-7,TRBV29-1,TRBD1,TGCAGCGTTTCTCACGGGACAGGGAGGCAAAGCGAGCAGTACTTC,CSVSHGTGRQSEQYF
-,TRBJ1-4,TRBV11-1,-,TGTGCCAGCAGCAAGAGGGGTTCAACTAATGAAAAACTGTTTTTT,CASSKRGSTNEKLFF
-,TRBJ2-1,TRBV2,-,TGTGCCAGCAGTGAGCCTAGACATAAGGATGAGCAGTTCTTC,CASSEPRHKDEQFF
-,TRBJ1-2,TRBV6-2/TRBV6-3,-,TGTGCCAGCAGCCCTGGACAGATAACTTTTAACTATGGCTACACCTTC,CASSPGQITFNYGYTF
-,TRBJ2-4,TRBV7-9,TRBD2,TGTGCCAGTGCCACCGGGGGGAGAAACATTCAGTACTTC,CASATGGRNIQYF
-,TRBJ1-2,TRBV5-5,TRBD1,TGTGCCAGCAGCCAGCCCGACAGGGGTTCTAACTATGGCTACACCTTC,CASSQPDRGSNYGYTF
-,TRBJ1-6,TRBV28,-,TGTGCCAGCAGTTTAGGCGAAGAGGATTCACCCCTCCACTTT,CASSLGEEDSPLHF
-,TRBJ2-7,TRBV2,TRBD1,TGTGCCAGCAGTCCGGGACAGGGGTTCACCTACGAGCAGTACTTC,CASSPGQGFTYEQYF
few,TRBJ1-5,TRBV5-6,-,TGTGCCAGCAGCCTTGGTGGGGTGAGCAATCAGCCCCAGCATTTT,CASSLGGVSNQPQHF
-,TRBJ1-4,TRBV19,-,TGTGCCAGTAGTATACTGAGAGAAAAACTGTTTTTT,CASSILREKLFF
-,TRBJ1-5,TRBV27,-,TGTGCCAGCACTGCTAAACTCGACAGGCTTAGCAATCAGCCCCAGCATTTT,CASTAKLDRLSNQPQHF
-,TRBJ2-6,TRBV2,-,TGTGCCAGCAGGGACTCTGGGGCCAACGTCCTGACTTTC,CASRDSGANVLTF
once,TRBJ2-3,TRBV9,-,TGTGCCAGCAGCGCTCAGCCAGATACGCAGTATTTT,CASSAQPDTQYF
-,TRBJ1-4,TRBV29-1,-,TGCAGCGTTGATCGAGGGCAAGGGGAAAAACTGTTTTTT,CSVDRGQGEKLFF
-,TRBJ1-2,TRBV2,-,TGTGCCAGCAGTTTCCTTGGGGGGCCGGGACGTGGCTACACCTTC,CASSFLGGPGRGYTF
-,TRBJ1-2,TRBV14,-,TGTGCCAGCAGCAAACAGGTCGAATATGGCTACACCTTC,CASSKQVEYGYTF
few,TRBJ2-3,TRBV2,TRBD2,TGTGCCAGCAGAGCTAGCGGGGTCCCGGGTACGCAGTATTTT,CASRASGVPGTQYF
-,TRBJ2-1,TRBV19,-,TGTGCCAGTAGTATCCCTAGGGGGACAAGAGGAACAGATGAGCAGTTCTTC,CASSIPRGTRGTDEQFF
-,TRBJ2-7,TRBV30,TRBD2,TGTGCCTGGAGTCCCGGGGGGGGCGAGCAGTACTTC,CAWSPGGGEQYF
-,TRBJ2-3,TRBV5-1,-,TGCGCCAGCAGCTTGGGGGCCCGTGTAGGAGATACGCAGTATTTT,CASSLGARVGDTQYF
-,TRBJ2-1,TRBV21-1,-,TGTGCCAGCAGCCAAAGCGGCCCCCGCCGCAATGAGCAGTTCTTC,CASSQSGPRRNEQFF
-,TRBJ2-7,TRBV29-1,-,TGCAGCGTGGCCTACAACGACGAGCAGTACTTC,CSVAYNDEQYF
-,TRBJ2-5,TRBV9,-,TGTGCCAGCAGCGTAGATCAACTACAAGAGACCCAGTACTTC,CASSVDQLQETQYF